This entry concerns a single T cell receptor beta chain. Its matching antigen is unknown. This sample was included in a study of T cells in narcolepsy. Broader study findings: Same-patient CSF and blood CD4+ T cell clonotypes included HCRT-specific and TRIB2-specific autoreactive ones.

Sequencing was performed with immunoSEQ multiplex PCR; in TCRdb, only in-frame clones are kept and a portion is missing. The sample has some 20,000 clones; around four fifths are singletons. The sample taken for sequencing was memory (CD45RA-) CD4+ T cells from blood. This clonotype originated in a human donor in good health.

DNA for the CDR3: TGCAGTTGGTCCAAGAACACTGAAGCTTTCTTT. This encodes CSWSKNTEAFF. The gene calls are TRBV29-1 and TRBJ1-1, with D uncertain. CDR3 size: 11 residues. Germline-derived CDR1 and CDR2 are SQVTM and ANQGSEA.